This T cell receptor (beta chain) was sequenced for a study of blood T cell repertoires in COVID-19. The wider study: T cells, B-cell-depleted T cells, or PBMCs provided the cDNA or gDNA that served as material.

On this clone itself: One end of the junction is discordant with germline, which a read error may explain.

The CDR3 spans 9 residues. Original analysis: Reference gene primer amplification in the assay estimated nucleated cell counts. The repertoire was sequenced with immunoSEQ multiplex PCR; TCRdb's copy has only in-frame clones and lacks some. For V, J and clone size, that table is used; D and trimming come from the DNA. The sample records approximately 46,000 clones, over 65% being singletons. Sequencing was done on a sample of peripheral blood. The chain couples TRBV23-1 to TRBJ1-2; D is uncertain. TRBV23-1 is filed as an ORF, its function uncertain. This receptor was taken from a human donor in a cohort sampled during active COVID-19. The CDR3 sequence is CASSQPSPF. The CDR3 DNA reads as TGCGCCAGCAGTCAACCGAGTCCCTTC.